This T cell receptor (beta chain) was recovered during a study of follicular helper T cells after annual influenza vaccination. Across the whole study: Some donors were sampled over the 2013-2014, 2014-2015 and 2015-2016 vaccinations. Study results and limitations: Day 7 ICOS+CD38+ clones were most often found later in ICOS-CD38- cTfh cells.

Trimming removed 3 bases at V and 3 bases at J, with 9 bases between. Germline CDR1 SGHNT, CDR2 YYREEE (reference sequence). The CDR3 runs to 13 residues. On this clone: As yet, its antigen is unknown.

Sample time point: 2014-2015 season, pre-vaccination. Adults were given seasonal inactivated influenza vaccine, and blood CD4 subsets were sorted before and after vaccination. Per time point, roughly 35-110 mL of blood was sampled. Libraries were prepared by immunoSEQ multiplex PCR; TCRdb keeps only in-frame clonotypes and omits some of them. Among about 11,000 clones listed, 81% were seen once. The TCR was taken from an adult who received the influenza vaccine. Sequencing used CXCR5- memory CD4+ T cells sorted from blood, obtained on the day of influenza vaccination. V and J are TRBV5-4 and TRBJ1-1, with D tentatively TRBD1 (5 bases). The CDR3 sequence is CASSSDTYTEAFF. CDR3 nucleotides: TGTGCCAGCAGCTCGGACACTTACACTGAAGCTTTCTTT.